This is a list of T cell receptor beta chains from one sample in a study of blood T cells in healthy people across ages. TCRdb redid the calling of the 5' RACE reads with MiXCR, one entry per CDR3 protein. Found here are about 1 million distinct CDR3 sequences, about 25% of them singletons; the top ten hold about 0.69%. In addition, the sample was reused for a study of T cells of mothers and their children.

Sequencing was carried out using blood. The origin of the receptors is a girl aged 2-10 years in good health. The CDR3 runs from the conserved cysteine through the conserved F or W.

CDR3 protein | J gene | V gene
CASSSIQGQERNPQETQYF | TRBJ2-5 | TRBV28
CSVEWAAILATDTQYF | TRBJ2-3 | TRBV29-1
CSATRQGPVETQYF | TRBJ2-5 | TRBV20-1
CASSHTGLPYEQYF | TRBJ2-7 | TRBV6-6
CSAPALRESYNEQFF | TRBJ2-1 | TRBV20-1
CASTSLGRYEQYF | TRBJ2-7 | TRBV28
CSVSQDPNQNTIYF | TRBJ1-3 | TRBV29-1
CASSPQGGEGYGYTF | TRBJ1-2 | TRBV7-8
CASSILAASYEQYF | - | TRBV19
CASSDDRESNEKLFF | TRBJ1-4 | TRBV19
CASSLAGTGDSPLHF | TRBJ1-6 | TRBV5-1
CASSYGSKEQLF | TRBJ2-5 | TRBV6-2/TRBV6-3
CASSWDGLAGSETQYF | TRBJ2-5 | TRBV6-2/TRBV6-3
CSVELADHTDTQYF | TRBJ2-3 | TRBV29-1
CASSLYRSLGNEQFF | TRBJ2-1 | TRBV27
CSAGSGFNYGYTF | TRBJ1-2 | TRBV20-1
CSARDRGQSTDTQYF | TRBJ2-3 | TRBV20-1
CASSPGTGGGGTEAFF | TRBJ1-1 | TRBV5-1
CASSVAGNPQHF | TRBJ1-5 | TRBV2
CSVAGTQNSYEQYF | TRBJ2-7 | TRBV29-1
CACALTAGMKEIQYF | TRBJ2-5 | TRBV7-9
CASSFSLFTYEQYF | TRBJ2-7 | TRBV12-3/TRBV12-4
CASSMGGQMNTEAFF | TRBJ1-1 | TRBV5-1
CASSPLQSGTTYEQYF | TRBJ2-7 | TRBV7-2
CASTLVRYEQYF | TRBJ2-7 | TRBV7-2
CASSFATSGRVNEQFF | TRBJ2-1 | TRBV7-2
CASASTGGRQETQYF | TRBJ2-5 | TRBV7-3